The present T cell receptor (beta chain) was sequenced within a study of T-cell reconstitution after alpha-beta-depleted transplantation in children. Using unique molecular identifiers, the investigators prepared the TCRbeta library. TCRdb called the PCR reads again in MiXCR, with one record for every CDR3 protein. This sample has 350,000 to 400,000 distinct CDR3 sequences; over 20% occur once, and the top ten carry 3% to 4.5%. This clonotype occurred a few times. The specimen comprised PBMCs from the stem cell graft donor, sampled from the stem cell graft. This receptor was taken from a human donor who donated a stem cell graft to a child with acute myeloid leukemia.

CDR3 nucleotides: TGTGCCAGCAGCACAACTAGCGGGAGCGATACGCAGTATTTT. Encoded protein: CASSTTSGSDTQYF. The chain recombines TRBV11-2 with TRBJ2-3, with TRBD2 identical over 11 bases. V lost 5 bases and J lost 6; bases outside the gene matches: 4. The CDR3 has 14 amino acids. Germline V lookup: CDR1 SGHAT, CDR2 FQNNGV.